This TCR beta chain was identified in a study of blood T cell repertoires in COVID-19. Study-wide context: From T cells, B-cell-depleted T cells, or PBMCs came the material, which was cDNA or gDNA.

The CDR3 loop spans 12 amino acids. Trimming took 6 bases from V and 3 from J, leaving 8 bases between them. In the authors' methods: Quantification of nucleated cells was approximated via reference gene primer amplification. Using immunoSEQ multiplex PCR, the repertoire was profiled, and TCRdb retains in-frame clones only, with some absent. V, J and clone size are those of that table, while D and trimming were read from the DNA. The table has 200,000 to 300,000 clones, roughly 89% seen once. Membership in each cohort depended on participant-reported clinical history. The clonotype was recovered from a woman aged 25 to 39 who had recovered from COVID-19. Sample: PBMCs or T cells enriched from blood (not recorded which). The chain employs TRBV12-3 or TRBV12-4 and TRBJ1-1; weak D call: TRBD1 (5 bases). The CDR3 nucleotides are TGTGCCAGCAGCGCAGGGTACACTGAAGCTTTCTTT. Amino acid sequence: CASSAGYTEAFF.